The clone carrying this T cell receptor (beta chain) has at least ten counts. Antigen unknown. No conserved phenylalanine or tryptophan is present at the end of the CDR3, so a read error is the likely explanation. The DNA is omitted, as the CDR3 cannot be located on it reliably, and the CDR3 follows TCRdb's listing. Diagnosis relied on clinical symptoms, serum thyroxine and TRAb, thyroid ultrasound and orbital computed tomography. Inclusive of both ends, the CDR3 amounts to 9 amino acids. Looked up from germline, CDR1 is MGHRA and CDR2 is YSYEKL. The source of the sample is a study of T cells in Graves' hyperthyroidism and ophthalmopathy. Study outcomes and limitations: Most thyroid clonotypes expanded above 0.001 were also detected in blood.

Template material for amplifying TCR beta CDR3 regions consisted of RNA transcripts. First-round RT-PCR with HTBI primers amplified the TCR CDR3 region. One entry per CDR3 protein, called by TCRdb with MiXCR from the multiplex PCR reads. The sample contains fewer than 250,000 distinct CDR3 sequences, approximately 23% of which appear only once. This sequence was found in a woman between 35 and 50 years old with Graves' ophthalmopathy. The chain has TRBV4-1 and TRBJ2-7; TRBD1, the D gene given by the table, was not confirmed from the DNA. The material sequenced was blood. This chain's CDR3 is CASSQDSPL.